The 10 T cell receptor beta chains in this list originate from one sample, sequenced in a study of blood T cell repertoires in COVID-19. Using immunoSEQ multiplex PCR, the repertoire was profiled, and TCRdb retains in-frame clones only, with some absent. The sample has about 220,000 clones; more than 65% are singletons. The source material was peripheral blood. The source is a man in his forties who had recovered from COVID-19.

The V and J genes are TRBV30 and TRBJ1-2; D may be TRBD1 (6 bases). CDR3 size: 11 residues. Germline CDR1 and CDR2: GTSNPN and SVGIG (reference sequence). V was shortened by 8 bases and J by 7 bases, with 14 bases between the two germline ends. CDR3 DNA: TGTGCCAGAAAACAGGGTCTTGGCTACACCTTC. It specifies CARKQGLGYTF. The full variable domain, with the rest looked up from reference TRBV30 and TRBJ1-2, is SQTIHQWPATLVQPVGSPLSLECTVEGTSNPNLYWYRQAAGRGLQLLFYSVGIGQISSEVPQNLSASRPQDRQFILSSKKLLLSDSGFYLCARKQGLGYTFGSGTRLTVV.

This chain connects TRBV24-1 to TRBJ2-3, with unresolved D. Germline loops: CDR1 KGHDR, CDR2 SFDVKD. Deletions cut 5 bases from V and 5 bases from J, with 10 bases between. The CDR3 contains 13 residues. As DNA, the CDR3 is TGTGCCACCAGTGCCCCAGATGGAGATACGCAGTATTTT. This sequence encodes CATSAPDGDTQYF.

The chain joins TRBV7-2 to TRBJ2-1, with 12 bases that match TRBD1. Trimming cost V 5 bases and J 8 bases; bases outside gene matches: 7. CDR1 and CDR2 from the germline V gene are SGHTA and FQGNSA. The CDR3 spans 15 residues. The CDR3 loop is CASSRDRGRIDEQFF. CDR3 nucleotides: TGTGCCAGCAGCCGGGACAGGGGGCGCATCGATGAGCAGTTCTTC. The full variable domain, rest sourced from reference TRBV7-2 and TRBJ2-1, is GAGVSQSPSNKVTEKGKDVELRCDPISGHTALYWYRQSLGQGLEFLIYFQGNSAPDKSGLPSDRFSAERTGGSVSTLTIQRTQQEDSAVYLCASSRDRGRIDEQFFGPGTRLTVL.

V is TRBV30 and J is TRBJ2-1; 11 bases agree with TRBD2. Germline V gene lookup returns CDR1 GTSNPN and CDR2 SVGIG (reference sequence). This CDR3 comprises 15 residues. Trimming cost V 2 bases and J 4 bases; bases outside gene matches: 4. The CDR3 sequence: CAWSRLAGKYNEQFF. The CDR3 DNA sequence: TGTGCCTGGAGTCGACTAGCGGGAAAGTACAATGAGCAGTTCTTC.

In this sample, this clone turned up a few times. The chain is built from TRBV5-5 and TRBJ2-2, with 7 bases fitting TRBD1. The CDR3 has 15 residues. Germline assignment: CDR1 SGHKS and CDR2 YYEKEE (reference sequence). J lost 5 bases, V lost 4 bases, and 8 bases had no gene match. For the CDR3, the DNA is TGTGCCAGCAGCAGGGTCAGGGGGACGACCGGGGAGCTGTTTTTT. This codes for CASSRVRGTTGELFF.

The chain uses TRBV10-2 and TRBJ2-5, with D possibly being TRBD1 (6 bases). Germline V gives CDR1 WSHSY, CDR2 SAAADI. Trimming took off 3 bases at V and 3 bases at J, with 14 bases between the two ends. The CDR3 extends over 15 amino acids. CDR3 DNA: TGCGCCAGCAGTGAATCCTGGGCAGGGGAAGAGACCCAGTACTTC. Translating it yields CASSESWAGEETQYF.

V usage is TRBV18 and J usage is TRBJ2-5; 9 nucleotides match TRBD1. The CDR3 consists of 13 residues. Germline V gene data show CDR1 as KGHSH and CDR2 as LQKENI. Germline trimming cut 6 bases from V and 5 bases from J; bases unmatched to any gene: 4. This CDR3 reads CASSSGTGETQYF. For the CDR3, the DNA is TGTGCCAGCTCTTCCGGGACAGGGGAGACCCAGTACTTC.

The chain combines TRBV18 with TRBJ2-7, with D possibly matching TRBD1 (7 bases). Trimming cost V 3 bases and J 6 bases, with 15 bases left between them. CDR3 size: 14 residues. Germline values: CDR1 KGHSH, CDR2 LQKENI. The CDR3 here is CASSPGQRRGEQYF. CDR3 nucleotide sequence: TGTGCCAGCTCACCGGGACAGAGGCGGGGCGAGCAGTACTTC.

This chain uses TRBV7-2 with TRBJ1-4; D is undetermined. The V gene's germline CDR1 is SGHTA and CDR2 FQGNSA. This CDR3 comprises 13 residues. V dropped 5 bases and J dropped 7 bases, with 11 bases sitting between them. CDR3 DNA: TGTGCCAGCAGCCCTCTTGTATTTGAAAAACTGTTTTTT. It codes for CASSPLVFEKLFF.

The V call is TRBV6-2 or TRBV6-3, the J call TRBJ1-2, with D possibly matching TRBD1 (5 bases). Germline lookup yields CDR1 MNHEY and CDR2 SVGEGT. The germline V and J ends were trimmed by 5 bases and 0 bases, with 10 bases remaining between them. This CDR3 contains 14 residues. The CDR3 DNA is TGTGCCAGCAGTCAGGGTTTCGCTAACTATGGCTACACCTTC. Amino acids: CASSQGFANYGYTF.